This TCR beta chain was obtained from a study of blood T cell repertoires in COVID-19 (dated by TCRdb to the early 2020s). For context, the study as a whole: The collaborator samples originated in the United States, Italy and Spain and spanned the acute and convalescent phases of COVID-19. Sample metadata almost always included a de-identified subject ID, COVID-19 status, age in years and sex. The prospective study material was composed of cDNA or gDNA derived from T cells, B-cell-depleted T cells, or PBMCs. Where available, HLA class I and class II types were taken from metadata supplied by the sample provider and were not determined by assay-based typing. The repertoires were made available in a free public database intended to serve as a resource for research on the immune response to SARS-CoV-2. Deeply sampled blood TCRbeta repertoires from subjects exposed to, actively infected with, or recovered from COVID-19 were included in the dataset. The samples were drawn from two sources: the first 160 participants of the ongoing ImmuneRACE study, and 950 to 1,500 subjects contributed by 6 global collaborators. Study-wide findings and limitations: The quantity of clinical and demographic metadata differed by source and by participant and was supplied without curation.

In the prospective study, participants were about 18 to 89 years old, resided in 25 or so geographic areas of the United States, and were enrolled through a virtual design. In the prospective study, participants were assigned to cohorts based on the clinical history participants reported in a screening survey and a study questionnaire. For ImmuneRACE Cohort 3, a participant was defined as recovered based on two consecutive negative NP/OP PCR tests, clearance by a healthcare professional, or resolution of symptoms. Each participant in the prospective study had whole blood, serum and a nasopharyngeal or oropharyngeal swab collected by mobile phlebotomists. Prospective study participants could optionally give additional blood draws and questionnaires over an approximately two-month period. Before DNA extraction, blood samples from the prospective study were shipped at room temperature or frozen. TCRbeta CDR3 regions were amplified from genomic DNA by means of the immunoSEQ Assay, a bias-controlled multiplex PCR. The source study handled its data this way. Nucleated cell counts per sample were estimated from amplification of reference gene primers within the assay. To quantify the absolute abundance of each unique TCRbeta CDR3 rearrangement, sequence reads were collapsed and filtered. For each sample, productive Simpson clonality was calculated as the square root of Simpson's diversity index over productive rearrangements. Not all clones reach the TCRdb copy of this immuneACCESS table, which keeps in-frame sequences only. Checked studies attribute under half of the gap to unresolved V genes and leave the rest unexplained. V and J calls and clone size are copied from that table; D and trimming were computed from the DNA. Here the sample has approximately 350,000 clones; around 89% occur a single time. The ten largest clones take up 1% of the sample.

V ends up 2 bases short and J 2 bases short, with an unmatched junction base count of 5. CDR1 MNHEY and CDR2 SVGAGI were looked up in the germline V gene. The CDR3 sequence holds 15 residues, the cysteine and phenylalanine included. Of the read, only the CDR3 DNA is kept; its 45 bases are in frame from base 1. Of note for this clone: Its recognized antigen is unknown. Within one base of it there is no much larger clone, and no base qualities were kept.

The sequence joins TRBV6-5 to TRBJ1-1; 7 central bases correspond to TRBD1. The receptor comes from a man younger than 35 who had recovered from COVID-19. Sequenced sample: PBMCs or T cells enriched from blood (not recorded which). The sequence in DNA is TGTGCCAGCAGTTACACAGGGGCTTCCAACACTGAAGCTTTCTTT. It encodes CASSYTGASNTEAFF.